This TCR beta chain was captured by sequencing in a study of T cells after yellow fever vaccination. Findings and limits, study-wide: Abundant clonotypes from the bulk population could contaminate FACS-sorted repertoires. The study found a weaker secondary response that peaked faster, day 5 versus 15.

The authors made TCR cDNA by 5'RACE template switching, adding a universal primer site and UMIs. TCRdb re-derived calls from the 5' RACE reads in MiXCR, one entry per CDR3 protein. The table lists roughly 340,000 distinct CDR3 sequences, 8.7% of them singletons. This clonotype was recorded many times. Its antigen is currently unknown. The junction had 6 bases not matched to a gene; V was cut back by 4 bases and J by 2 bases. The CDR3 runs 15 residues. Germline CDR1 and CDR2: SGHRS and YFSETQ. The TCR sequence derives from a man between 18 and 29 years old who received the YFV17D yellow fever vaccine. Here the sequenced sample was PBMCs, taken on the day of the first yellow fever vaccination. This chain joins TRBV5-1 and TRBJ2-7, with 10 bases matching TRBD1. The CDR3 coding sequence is TGCGCCAGCAGCCCGGGACAGGGGCTAGCCTACGAGCAGTACTTC. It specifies CASSPGQGLAYEQYF.